The 2 T cell receptor beta chains below come from one sample, sequenced in a study of blood T cell repertoires in COVID-19. TCRdb's table, derived via immunoSEQ multiplex PCR, lists solely in-frame clones and lacks some. The sample shows about 220,000 clones, roughly 89% of them seen only once. The sequencing input was PBMCs or T cells enriched from blood (not recorded which). These TCRs come from a man in his thirties or forties who had been exposed to COVID-19.

In DNA form, the CDR3 reads TGTGCCAGCAGTGAAGTCGGGGGGCCCACTGAAGCTTTCTTT. The encoded protein is CASSEVGGPTEAFF. This chain uses TRBV6-1 with TRBJ1-1, with TRBD1 as a possible D gene (6 bases). Between the trimmed V and J ends, which lost 1 base and 4 bases, there was a span of 10 bases. Germline V gene sequence: CDR1 MNHNS, CDR2 SASEGT. The CDR3 extends over 14 amino acids.

The chain carries TRBV9 and TRBJ2-5, with TRBD1 matching 12 bases. Germline trimming cut 6 bases from V and 5 bases from J; bases unmatched to any gene: 5. This CDR3 is built from 14 residues. Germline CDR1 SGDLS, CDR2 YYNGEE. The CDR3 DNA follows: TGTGCCAGCACCGGGACAGGGGGCTTGGAGACCCAGTACTTC. Its protein is CASTGTGGLETQYF.